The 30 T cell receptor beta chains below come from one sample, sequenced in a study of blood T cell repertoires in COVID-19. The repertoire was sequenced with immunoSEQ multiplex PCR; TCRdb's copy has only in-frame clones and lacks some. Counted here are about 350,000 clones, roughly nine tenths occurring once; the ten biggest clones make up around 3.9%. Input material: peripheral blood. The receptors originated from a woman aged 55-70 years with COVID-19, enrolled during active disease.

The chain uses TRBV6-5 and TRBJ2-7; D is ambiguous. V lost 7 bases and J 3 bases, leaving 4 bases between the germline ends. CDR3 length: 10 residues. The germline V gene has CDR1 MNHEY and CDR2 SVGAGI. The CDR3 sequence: CASILYEQYF. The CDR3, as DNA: TGTGCCAGCATCCTCTACGAGCAGTACTTC.

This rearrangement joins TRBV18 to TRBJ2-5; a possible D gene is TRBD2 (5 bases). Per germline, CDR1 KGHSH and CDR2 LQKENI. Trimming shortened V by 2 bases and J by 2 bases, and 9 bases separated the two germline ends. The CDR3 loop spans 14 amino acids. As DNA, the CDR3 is TGTGCCAGCTCACCATCCGGGAATCAAGAGACCCAGTACTTC. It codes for CASSPSGNQETQYF. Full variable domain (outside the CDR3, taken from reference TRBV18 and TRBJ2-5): NAGVMQNPRHLVRRRGQEARLRCSPMKGHSHVYWYRQLPEEGLKFMVYLQKENIIDESGMPKERFSAEFPKEGPSILRIQQVVRGDSAAYFCASSPSGNQETQYFGPGTRLLVL.

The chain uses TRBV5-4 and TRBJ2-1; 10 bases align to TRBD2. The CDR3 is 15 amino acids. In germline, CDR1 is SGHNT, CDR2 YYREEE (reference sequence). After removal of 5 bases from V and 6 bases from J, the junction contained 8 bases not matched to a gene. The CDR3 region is CASSQRGGLSNEQFF. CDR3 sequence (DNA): TGTGCCAGCAGTCAGCGGGGGGGCCTTTCCAATGAGCAGTTCTTC.

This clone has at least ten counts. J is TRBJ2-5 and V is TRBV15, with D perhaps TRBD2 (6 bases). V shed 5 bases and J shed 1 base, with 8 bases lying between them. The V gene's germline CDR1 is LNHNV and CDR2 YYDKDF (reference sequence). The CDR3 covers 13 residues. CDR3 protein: CATSGTAQETQYF. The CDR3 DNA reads TGTGCCACCAGCGGGACTGCCCAAGAGACCCAGTACTTC.

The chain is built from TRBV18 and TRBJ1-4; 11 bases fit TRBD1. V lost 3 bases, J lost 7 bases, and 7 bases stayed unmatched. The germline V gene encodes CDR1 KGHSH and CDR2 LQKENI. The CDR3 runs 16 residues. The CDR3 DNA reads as TGTGCCAGCTCACCGGGACAGGGGGAAGGAAGTGAAAAACTGTTTTTT. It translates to CASSPGQGEGSEKLFF.

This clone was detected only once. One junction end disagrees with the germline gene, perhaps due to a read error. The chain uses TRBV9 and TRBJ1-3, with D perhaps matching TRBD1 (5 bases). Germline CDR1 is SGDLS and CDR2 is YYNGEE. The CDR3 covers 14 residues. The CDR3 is CASNVGAPSNTIYF. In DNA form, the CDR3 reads TGTGCCAGCAACGTAGGGGCCCCGTCAAACACCATATATTTT. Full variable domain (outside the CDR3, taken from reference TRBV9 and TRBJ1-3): DSGVTQTPKHLITATGQRVTLRCSPRSGDLSVYWYQQSLDQGLQFLIQYYNGEERAKGNILERFSAQQFPDLHSELNLSSLELGDSALYFCASNVGAPSNTIYFGEGSWLTVV.

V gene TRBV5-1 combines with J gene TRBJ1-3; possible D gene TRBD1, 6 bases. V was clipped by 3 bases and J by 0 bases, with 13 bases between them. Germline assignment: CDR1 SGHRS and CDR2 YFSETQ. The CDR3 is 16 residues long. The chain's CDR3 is CASSSGGASSGNTIYF. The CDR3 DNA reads TGCGCCAGCAGCTCCGGGGGGGCGAGCTCTGGAAACACCATATATTTT.

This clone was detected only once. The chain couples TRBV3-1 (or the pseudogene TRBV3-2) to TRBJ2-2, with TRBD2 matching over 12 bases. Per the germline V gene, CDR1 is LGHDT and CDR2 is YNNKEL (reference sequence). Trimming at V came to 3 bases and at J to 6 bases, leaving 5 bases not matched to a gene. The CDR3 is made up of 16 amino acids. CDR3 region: CASSHRTSGTAGELFF. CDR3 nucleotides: TGTGCCAGCAGCCACAGGACTAGCGGGACGGCCGGGGAGCTGTTTTTT.

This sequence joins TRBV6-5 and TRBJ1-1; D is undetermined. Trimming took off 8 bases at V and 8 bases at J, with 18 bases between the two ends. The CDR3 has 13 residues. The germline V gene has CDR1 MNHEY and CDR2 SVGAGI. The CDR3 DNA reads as TGTGCCAGCGAACAAGTATTAGGCGGGGAAGCTTTCTTT. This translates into CASEQVLGGEAFF.

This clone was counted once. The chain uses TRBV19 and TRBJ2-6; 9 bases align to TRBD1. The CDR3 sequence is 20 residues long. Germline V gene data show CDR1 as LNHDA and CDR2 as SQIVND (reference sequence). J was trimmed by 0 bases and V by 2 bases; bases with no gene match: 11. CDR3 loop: CASSINVRDRDLSGANVLTF. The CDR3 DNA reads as TGTGCCAGTAGTATAAACGTCAGGGACAGGGACCTCTCTGGGGCCAACGTCCTGACTTTC.

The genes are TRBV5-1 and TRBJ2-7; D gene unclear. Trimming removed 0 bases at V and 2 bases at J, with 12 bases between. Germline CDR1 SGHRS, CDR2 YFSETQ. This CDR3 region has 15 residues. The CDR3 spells CASSLALTGTYEQYF. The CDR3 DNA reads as TGCGCCAGCAGCTTGGCCCTGACTGGAACCTACGAGCAGTACTTC.

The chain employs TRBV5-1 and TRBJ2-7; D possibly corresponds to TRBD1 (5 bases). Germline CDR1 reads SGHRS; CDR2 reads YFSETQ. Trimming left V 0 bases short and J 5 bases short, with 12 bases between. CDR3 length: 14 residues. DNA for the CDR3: TGCGCCAGCAGCTTGGTGGTAGGGGCCGACGAGCAGTACTTC. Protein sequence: CASSLVVGADEQYF.

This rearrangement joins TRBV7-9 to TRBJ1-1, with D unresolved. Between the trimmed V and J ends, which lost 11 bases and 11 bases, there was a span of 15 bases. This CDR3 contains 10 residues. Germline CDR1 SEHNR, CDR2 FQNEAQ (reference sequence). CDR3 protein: CASWAGRAFF. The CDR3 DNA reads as TGTGCCTCATGGGCGGGTAGGGCTTTCTTT.

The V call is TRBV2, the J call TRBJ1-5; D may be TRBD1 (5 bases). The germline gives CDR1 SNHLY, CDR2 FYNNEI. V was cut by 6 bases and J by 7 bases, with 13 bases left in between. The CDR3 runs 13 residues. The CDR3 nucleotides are TGTGCCAGCAGAGCAGGGTTAAGACAGCCCCAGCATTTT. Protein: CASRAGLRQPQHF.

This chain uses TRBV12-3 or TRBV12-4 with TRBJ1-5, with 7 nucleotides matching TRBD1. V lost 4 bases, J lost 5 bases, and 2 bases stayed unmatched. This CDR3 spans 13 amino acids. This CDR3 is CASSSDRDQPQHF. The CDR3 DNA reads TGTGCCAGCAGTTCCGACAGGGATCAGCCCCAGCATTTT.

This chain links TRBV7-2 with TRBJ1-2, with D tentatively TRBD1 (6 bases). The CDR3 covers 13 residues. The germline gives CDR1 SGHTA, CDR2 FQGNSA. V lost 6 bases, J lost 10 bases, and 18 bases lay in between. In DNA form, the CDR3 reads TGTGCCAGCAGTATGGGGGCAAGTTTGGACTACACCTTC. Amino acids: CASSMGASLDYTF.

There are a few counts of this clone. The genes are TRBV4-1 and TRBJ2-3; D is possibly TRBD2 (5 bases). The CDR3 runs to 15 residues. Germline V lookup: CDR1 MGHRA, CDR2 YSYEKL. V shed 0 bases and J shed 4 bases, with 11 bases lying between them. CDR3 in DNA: TGCGCCAGCAGCCAAGATGAAGGGAGCCCAGATACGCAGTATTTT. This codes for CASSQDEGSPDTQYF.

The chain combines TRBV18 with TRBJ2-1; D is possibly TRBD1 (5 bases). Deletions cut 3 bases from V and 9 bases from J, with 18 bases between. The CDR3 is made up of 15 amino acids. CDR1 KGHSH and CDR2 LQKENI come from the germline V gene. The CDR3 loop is CASSPSEGVGGEQFF. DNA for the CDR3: TGTGCCAGCTCACCTTCCGAAGGGGTGGGTGGTGAGCAGTTCTTC.

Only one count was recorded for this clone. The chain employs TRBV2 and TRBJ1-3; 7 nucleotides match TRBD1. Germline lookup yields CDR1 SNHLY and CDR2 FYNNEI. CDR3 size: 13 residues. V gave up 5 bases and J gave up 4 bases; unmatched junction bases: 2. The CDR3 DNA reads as TGTGCCAGCAGTACAGGGGTGGGAAACACCATATATTTT. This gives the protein CASSTGVGNTIYF.

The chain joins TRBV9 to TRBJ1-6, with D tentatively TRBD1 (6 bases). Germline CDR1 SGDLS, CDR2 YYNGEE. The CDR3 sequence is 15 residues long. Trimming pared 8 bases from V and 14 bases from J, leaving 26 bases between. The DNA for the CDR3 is TGTGCCAGTGGGATTGACGGGACACCGGATGTGGCCCTCCACTTT. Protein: CASGIDGTPDVALHF.

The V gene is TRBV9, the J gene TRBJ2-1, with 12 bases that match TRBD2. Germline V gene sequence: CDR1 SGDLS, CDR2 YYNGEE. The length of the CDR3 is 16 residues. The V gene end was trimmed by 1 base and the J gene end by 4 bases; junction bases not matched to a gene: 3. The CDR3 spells CASSVQTSGRYNEQFF. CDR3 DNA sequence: TGTGCCAGCAGCGTACAGACTAGCGGGAGATACAATGAGCAGTTCTTC.

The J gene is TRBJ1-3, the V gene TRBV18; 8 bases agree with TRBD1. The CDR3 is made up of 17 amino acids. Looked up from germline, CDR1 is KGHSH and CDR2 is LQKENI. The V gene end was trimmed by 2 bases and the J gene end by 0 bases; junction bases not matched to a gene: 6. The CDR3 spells CASSPWGTGNSGNTIYF. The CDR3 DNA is TGTGCCAGCTCACCATGGGGGACAGGAAACTCTGGAAACACCATATATTTT.

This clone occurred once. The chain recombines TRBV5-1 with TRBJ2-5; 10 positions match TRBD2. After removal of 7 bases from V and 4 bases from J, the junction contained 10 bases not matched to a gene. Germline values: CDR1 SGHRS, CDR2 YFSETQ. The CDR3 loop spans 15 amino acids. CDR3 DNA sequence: TGCGCCAGCCGTTCGGGAGCGGGGGGGCCAGAGACCCAGTACTTC. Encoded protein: CASRSGAGGPETQYF.

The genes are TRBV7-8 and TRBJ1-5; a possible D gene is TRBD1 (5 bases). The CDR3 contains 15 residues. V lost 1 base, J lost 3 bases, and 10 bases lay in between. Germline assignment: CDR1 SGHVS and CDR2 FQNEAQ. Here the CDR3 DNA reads TGTGCCAGCAGCTTAGAAGGGGTAGCCAATCAGCCCCAGCATTTT. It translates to CASSLEGVANQPQHF. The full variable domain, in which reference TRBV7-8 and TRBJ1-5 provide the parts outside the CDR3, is GAGVSQSPRYKVAKRGQDVALRCDPISGHVSLFWYQQALGQGPEFLTYFQNEAQLDKSGLPSDRFFAERPEGSVSTLKIQRTQQEDSAVYLCASSLEGVANQPQHFGDGTRLSIL.

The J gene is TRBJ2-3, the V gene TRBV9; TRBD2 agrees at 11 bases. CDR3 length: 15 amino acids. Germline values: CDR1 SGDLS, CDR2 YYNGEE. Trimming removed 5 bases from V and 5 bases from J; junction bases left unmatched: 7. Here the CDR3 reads CASSDLAGGLDTQYF. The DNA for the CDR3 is TGTGCCAGCAGTGATCTAGCGGGGGGTTTAGATACGCAGTATTTT.

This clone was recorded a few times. The CDR3 loop reads CASKYTTEAFF. The CDR3, as DNA: TGTGCCAGCAAATACACCACTGAAGCTTTCTTT. The rearrangement links TRBV2 to TRBJ1-1; unclear D gene. The CDR3 sequence is 11 residues long. V lost 7 bases and J 4 bases, leaving 7 bases between the germline ends. CDR1 SNHLY and CDR2 FYNNEI come from the germline V gene.

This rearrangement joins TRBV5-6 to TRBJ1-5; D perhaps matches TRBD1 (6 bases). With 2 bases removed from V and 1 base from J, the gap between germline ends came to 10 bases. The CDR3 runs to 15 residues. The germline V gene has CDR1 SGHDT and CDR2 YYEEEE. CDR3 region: CASSFHDRSNQPQHF. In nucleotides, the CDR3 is TGTGCCAGCAGCTTCCATGACAGGAGCAATCAGCCCCAGCATTTT.

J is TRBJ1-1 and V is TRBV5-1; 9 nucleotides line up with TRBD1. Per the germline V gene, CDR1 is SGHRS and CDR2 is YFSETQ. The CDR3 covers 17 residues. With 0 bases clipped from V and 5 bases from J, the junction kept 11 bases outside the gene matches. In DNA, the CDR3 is TGCGCCAGCAGCTTGGTTATAACAGGGGGCAATTGGACTGAAGCTTTCTTT. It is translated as CASSLVITGGNWTEAFF.

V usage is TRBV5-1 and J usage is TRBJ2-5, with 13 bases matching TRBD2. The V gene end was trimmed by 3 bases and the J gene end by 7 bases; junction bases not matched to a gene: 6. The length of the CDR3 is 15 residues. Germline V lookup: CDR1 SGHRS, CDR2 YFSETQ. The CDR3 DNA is TGCGCCAGCAGCTCAACTAGCGGGGGGGCGGTGACCCAGTACTTC. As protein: CASSSTSGGAVTQYF.

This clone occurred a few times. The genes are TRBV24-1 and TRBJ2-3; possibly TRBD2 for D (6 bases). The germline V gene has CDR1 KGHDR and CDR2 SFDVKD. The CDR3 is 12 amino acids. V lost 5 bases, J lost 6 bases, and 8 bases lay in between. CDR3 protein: CATSVGGDTQYF. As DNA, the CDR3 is TGTGCCACCAGTGTCGGGGGTGATACGCAGTATTTT.